A single sample is the source of the 18 T cell receptor beta chains below, sequenced in a study of blood T cell repertoires in COVID-19. Only in-frame clones appear in the TCRdb table, and some are missing; sequencing was by immunoSEQ multiplex PCR. The sample contains around 97,000 clones, about 83% of which appear only once. The sample taken for sequencing was peripheral blood. The receptors were sampled from a human donor in a cohort sampled during active COVID-19.

The CDR3 spells CASSATLNTEAFF. CDR3 in DNA: TGTGCCAGCAGCGCAACTCTTAACACTGAAGCTTTCTTT. The chain links TRBV9 to TRBJ1-1; D is ambiguous. The germline V and J ends were trimmed by 3 bases and 2 bases, with 8 bases remaining between them. Germline lookup yields CDR1 SGDLS and CDR2 YYNGEE. This CDR3 has 13 residues.

The genes are TRBV18 and TRBJ1-1, with 7 bases that match TRBD1. The CDR3 runs 21 residues. V shed 3 bases, J shed 0 bases, and the junction held 22 bases outside the gene matches. CDR1 is KGHSH, CDR2 LQKENI, per germline. The CDR3 spells CASSPRQGRGWETQMNTEAFF. Here the CDR3 DNA reads TGTGCCAGCTCACCGCGACAGGGAAGGGGATGGGAAACCCAAATGAACACTGAAGCTTTCTTT.

V is TRBV2 and J is TRBJ1-1, with a tentative D call TRBD1 (6 bases). Germline values: CDR1 SNHLY, CDR2 FYNNEI. Trimming stripped 7 bases from V and 1 base from J, with 19 bases between. The CDR3 length is 16 residues. As DNA, the CDR3 is TGTGCCAGCACTAACCCTACGACAGGCTGGAACACTGAAGCTTTCTTT. Its protein is CASTNPTTGWNTEAFF.

V is TRBV30 and J is TRBJ1-1; a weak D match, TRBD1 (5 bases). V was shortened by 5 bases and J by 0 bases, with 13 bases between the two germline ends. The CDR3 length is 14 residues. The germline gives CDR1 GTSNPN, CDR2 SVGIG (reference sequence). Written as DNA, the CDR3 is TGTGCCTGGGATGTGGGACTCATGAACACTGAAGCTTTCTTT. Translating it yields CAWDVGLMNTEAFF.

The chain couples TRBV10-2 to TRBJ1-2, with TRBD1 identical over 10 bases. In germline, CDR1 is WSHSY, CDR2 SAAADI. The CDR3 contains 15 residues. V lost 5 bases to trimming and J lost 6 bases; unmatched junction nucleotides: 9. The CDR3 loop is CASSTGQGTWNGYTF. Here the CDR3 DNA reads TGCGCCAGCAGTACGGGACAGGGGACTTGGAATGGCTACACCTTC.

The chain employs TRBV7-9 and TRBJ2-1; the match to TRBD1 covers 7 bases. V shed 3 bases and J 9 bases; nucleotides not matched to a gene: 5. Germline CDR1 reads SEHNR; CDR2 reads FQNEAQ (reference sequence). The length of the CDR3 is 13 residues. CDR3 region: CASSFNRGGEQFF. The CDR3 DNA follows: TGTGCCAGCAGCTTTAACAGGGGCGGTGAGCAGTTCTTC.

The chain links TRBV9 to TRBJ2-1, with 8 bases fitting TRBD2. Unmatched junction bases numbered 5, after V lost 2 bases and J lost 7 bases. This CDR3 comprises 14 residues. Germline values: CDR1 SGDLS, CDR2 YYNGEE. The DNA of the CDR3 is TGTGCCAGCAGCGTTCGTCCGGGGGGGAATGAGCAGTTCTTC. Its protein is CASSVRPGGNEQFF. The entire variable domain, with the rest obtained from reference TRBV9 and TRBJ2-1, is as follows: DSGVTQTPKHLITATGQRVTLRCSPRSGDLSVYWYQQSLDQGLQFLIQYYNGEERAKGNILERFSAQQFPDLHSELNLSSLELGDSALYFCASSVRPGGNEQFFGPGTRLTVL.

The rearrangement joins TRBV6-5 to TRBJ1-1; D is perhaps TRBD1 (6 bases). The CDR3 has 14 amino acids. The germline gives CDR1 MNHEY, CDR2 SVGAGI. Trimming took off 5 bases at V and 1 base at J, with 11 bases between the two ends. The CDR3 coding sequence is TGTGCCAGCAGTAGGACAGACAAGAACACTGAAGCTTTCTTT. Its translation is CASSRTDKNTEAFF.

This clone was seen a handful of times. The chain joins TRBV7-3 to TRBJ1-6, with a possible D match to TRBD1 (5 bases). This CDR3 spans 16 amino acids. Germline V gene data show CDR1 as SGHTA and CDR2 as FQGTGA. The ends were cut back, 3 bases at V and 5 bases at J, with 14 bases in the middle. The CDR3 DNA reads as TGTGCCAGCAGCTTGGCAGGGCCACCGAATAATTCACCCCTCCACTTT. It translates to CASSLAGPPNNSPLHF.

This clone was picked up a small number of times. V and J are TRBV7-2 and TRBJ2-3; no clear D. With 2 bases removed from V and 1 base from J, the gap between germline ends came to 7 bases. CDR1 and CDR2 from the germline V gene are SGHTA and FQGNSA. The CDR3 contains 14 residues. CDR3 in amino acids: CASSLLTGTDTQYF. The CDR3 DNA sequence: TGTGCCAGCAGCTTATTGACTGGCACAGATACGCAGTATTTT.

The J gene is TRBJ2-1, the V gene TRBV10-3, with 9 bases that match TRBD2. Looked up from germline, CDR1 is ENHRY and CDR2 is SYGVKD. The V and J ends lost 5 bases and 2 bases, in that order; junction bases with no gene match: 4. The CDR3 sequence is 15 residues long. CDR3 protein: CAISRSGGPYNEQFF. The CDR3 DNA reads as TGTGCCATCAGTCGGAGCGGGGGGCCCTACAATGAGCAGTTCTTC.

The V gene is TRBV24-1, the J gene TRBJ2-4, with D maybe TRBD1 (5 bases). CDR3 length: 17 amino acids. CDR1 KGHDR and CDR2 SFDVKD come from the germline V gene. The germline V and J ends were trimmed by 3 bases and 0 bases, with 14 bases remaining between them. The DNA for the CDR3 is TGTGCCACCAGTGATCCCAGACAGATCTTAGCCAAAAACATTCAGTACTTC. This gives the protein CATSDPRQILAKNIQYF.

The CDR3 loop is CAALRGGGETQYF. In DNA form, the CDR3 reads TGTGCCGCCCTACGGGGGGGAGGGGAGACCCAGTACTTC. The rearrangement uses TRBV6-6 and TRBJ2-5; 8 bases line up with TRBD2. The trim removed 11 bases at V and 5 bases at J, leaving 10 bases unmatched. The CDR3 loop spans 13 amino acids. CDR1 is MNHNY, CDR2 SVGAGI, per germline (reference sequence).

The V gene is TRBV5-1, the J gene TRBJ2-3, with 8 bases fitting TRBD2. V shed 2 bases, J shed 2 bases, and the junction held 4 bases outside the gene matches. The germline CDR1 and CDR2 sequences are SGHRS and YFSETQ. This CDR3 is built from 15 residues. CDR3 nucleotides: TGCGCCAGCAGCTTCGGTAGCGGGGCCACAGATACGCAGTATTTT. It codes for CASSFGSGATDTQYF.

CDR3 DNA: TGTGCCAGCAGCTTTACTAGCGGGGGGCCGAACAATGAGCAGTTCTTC. It codes for CASSFTSGGPNNEQFF. This chain connects TRBV7-9 to TRBJ2-1; 12 bases match TRBD2. Losses at the gene ends were 3 bases for V and 5 bases for J; bases not matched to a gene: 5. The CDR3 covers 16 residues. The germline V gene has CDR1 SEHNR and CDR2 FQNEAQ (reference sequence).

This chain connects TRBV13 to TRBJ2-1; 14 positions match TRBD2. V was clipped by 5 bases and J by 9 bases; unmatched bases: 6. The CDR3 loop spans 15 amino acids. Germline CDR1 reads PRHDT; CDR2 reads FYEKMQ (reference sequence). The CDR3 bases are TGTGCCAGCAGCGAGGGACTAGCGGGAGTATCTGAGCAGTTCTTC. Amino acids: CASSEGLAGVSEQFF.

The chain carries TRBV5-1 and TRBJ1-6; 7 bases agree with TRBD1. Per the germline V gene, CDR1 is SGHRS and CDR2 is YFSETQ. There are 15 residues in the CDR3. With 5 bases clipped from V and 6 bases from J, the junction kept 8 bases outside the gene matches. CDR3 nucleotide sequence: TGCGCCAGCAGTATGACGACAGGGCTTAATTCACCCCTCCACTTT. It encodes CASSMTTGLNSPLHF.

The chain employs TRBV24-1 and TRBJ2-1; 13 bases line up with TRBD2. The CDR3 spans 18 residues. The V and J ends lost 3 bases and 4 bases, in that order; junction bases with no gene match: 8. CDR1 KGHDR and CDR2 SFDVKD come from the germline V gene. DNA for the CDR3: TGTGCCACCAGTGATCCAGGACTAGCGGGAGAACGGTACAATGAGCAGTTCTTC. Translated: CATSDPGLAGERYNEQFF.